Each of the 14 T cell receptor beta chains below was sequenced from the same sample in a study of shared clonotypes between healthy human individuals. Naive-designated CD8 cells lacked CD45RO, were positively enriched for CCR7, and omitted terminally differentiated effector memory CD45RA+ cells. Clones were read by immunoSEQ multiplex PCR, and TCRdb kept only the in-frame ones, dropping some. The sample lists around 2.1 million clones, approximately 94% occurring once. Sequenced input: naive CD8+ T cells from PBMCs. Receptors originate from a man aged 18 to 30 in good health. Some clones in this sample may be carry-over from other donors' samples.

The chain links TRBV7-9 to TRBJ2-3; 10 bases fit TRBD2. The V and J ends lost 5 bases and 4 bases, in that order; junction bases with no gene match: 12. The CDR3 runs to 17 residues. Germline V CDR1 and CDR2: SEHNR, FQNEAQ (reference sequence). The CDR3 sequence: CASSPLAGVTPPDTQYF. In DNA form, the CDR3 reads TGTGCCAGCAGCCCTCTAGCGGGAGTAACCCCCCCAGATACGCAGTATTTT.

The chain is built from TRBV5-4 and TRBJ2-3, with 9 bases matching TRBD2. Germline CDR1 SGHNT, CDR2 YYREEE (reference sequence). CDR3 length equals 16 residues. With V trimmed by 4 bases and J by 0 bases, 6 bases remained unmatched. DNA for the CDR3: TGTGCCAGCAGCCCGGGACTAGCCCATAGCACAGATACGCAGTATTTT. Translation gives CASSPGLAHSTDTQYF.

V is TRBV11-1 and J is TRBJ2-2; the D is unclear. Germline V lookup: CDR1 SGHAT, CDR2 FQDESV (reference sequence). The CDR3 has 15 residues. The V gene lost 2 bases and the J gene lost 2 bases, with 9 bases spanning the gap. This chain's CDR3 is CASSLYPQNTGELFF. The CDR3 coding sequence is TGTGCCAGCAGCTTATATCCCCAAAACACCGGGGAGCTGTTTTTT.

The V call is TRBV29-1, the J call TRBJ2-3, with D maybe TRBD1 (6 bases). CDR1 and CDR2 from the germline V gene are SQVTM and ANQGSEA. With 3 bases removed from V and 4 bases from J, the gap between germline ends came to 14 bases. The CDR3 has 14 residues. CDR3 protein: CSVDPQGEADTQYF. Written as DNA, the CDR3 is TGCAGCGTTGACCCACAGGGCGAGGCAGATACGCAGTATTTT.

This clone was detected once. The rearrangement joins TRBV9 to TRBJ2-3, with D possibly being TRBD2 (6 bases). This CDR3 is built from 15 residues. The germline gives CDR1 SGDLS, CDR2 YYNGEE. Deletions cut 1 base from V and 2 bases from J, with 11 bases between. The CDR3 spells CASSVWGEPTDTQYF. The CDR3, as DNA: TGTGCCAGCAGCGTATGGGGGGAACCCACAGATACGCAGTATTTT. Full variable domain (remainder filled in from reference TRBV9 and TRBJ2-3): DSGVTQTPKHLITATGQRVTLRCSPRSGDLSVYWYQQSLDQGLQFLIQYYNGEERAKGNILERFSAQQFPDLHSELNLSSLELGDSALYFCASSVWGEPTDTQYFGPGTRLTVL.

This clone has only one observation. The genes are TRBV9 and TRBJ1-5, with TRBD1 as a possible D gene (5 bases). This CDR3 has 18 residues. Germline CDR1 SGDLS, CDR2 YYNGEE. Trimming took 3 bases from V and 3 from J, leaving 22 bases between them. DNA for the CDR3: TGTGCCAGCAGCGCCAGGGATTGGATCCCCAGTTACAATCAGCCCCAGCATTTT. This translates into CASSARDWIPSYNQPQHF.

This sequence joins TRBV7-2 and TRBJ2-7; 8 bases match TRBD2. Unmatched junction bases numbered 20, after V lost 2 bases and J lost 5 bases. This CDR3 contains 19 residues. CDR1 is SGHTA and CDR2 is FQGNSA in the germline V gene. The CDR3 here is CASSLSGEGTAGGFHEQYF. The CDR3 DNA sequence: TGTGCCAGCAGCTTATCGGGTGAGGGGACGGCGGGAGGCTTCCACGAGCAGTACTTC.

V usage is TRBV5-1 and J usage is TRBJ2-3, with 7 bases fitting TRBD2. Germline V gene data show CDR1 as SGHRS and CDR2 as YFSETQ. The CDR3 contains 16 residues. V gave up 4 bases and J gave up 2 bases; unmatched junction bases: 10. The CDR3 loop is CASSPAGDRFTDTQYF. The CDR3 coding sequence is TGCGCCAGCAGCCCTGCGGGGGATCGATTCACAGATACGCAGTATTTT.

This chain connects TRBV13 to TRBJ2-7; TRBD1 or TRBD2 may be the D gene (5 bases each). Trimming took off 5 bases at V and 3 bases at J, with 17 bases between the two ends. There are 15 residues in the CDR3. Germline CDR1 and CDR2: PRHDT and FYEKMQ (reference sequence). CDR3 nucleotides: TGTGCCAGCAGCCAACGGGGCGTAGTCCTCTACGAGCAGTACTTC. Its protein is CASSQRGVVLYEQYF.

The V and J genes are TRBV27 and TRBJ1-1; D unclear. CDR3 length: 15 amino acids. V dropped 6 bases and J dropped 1 base, with 15 bases sitting between them. The germline gives CDR1 MNHEY, CDR2 SMNVEV (reference sequence). CDR3 amino acids: CASSGSSSGNTEAFF. In nucleotides, the CDR3 is TGTGCCAGCAGCGGGTCTTCTTCGGGGAACACTGAAGCTTTCTTT.

The rearrangement links TRBV6-5 to TRBJ2-7; weak D call: TRBD2 (6 bases). The CDR3 loop spans 14 amino acids. Between the trimmed V and J ends, which lost 6 bases and 2 bases, there was a span of 14 bases. Germline V gene sequence: CDR1 MNHEY, CDR2 SVGAGI. CDR3 protein: CASSPGAGPYEQYF. The CDR3 nucleotides are TGTGCCAGCAGCCCCGGAGCGGGCCCCTACGAGCAGTACTTC.

The chain employs TRBV7-9 and TRBJ1-2; 8 nucleotides line up with TRBD1. Germline trimming cut 0 bases from V and 11 bases from J; bases unmatched to any gene: 11. This CDR3 spans 15 amino acids. Germline values: CDR1 SEHNR, CDR2 FQNEAQ (reference sequence). In nucleotides, the CDR3 is TGTGCCAGCAGCTTAGCGCCGGGACAGGTTATCGGGTACACCTTC. Translated, it gives CASSLAPGQVIGYTF.

The V call is TRBV9, the J call TRBJ2-7; D possibly matches TRBD1 or TRBD2 (6 bases each). CDR1 is SGDLS, CDR2 YYNGEE, per germline. The ends were cut back, 4 bases at V and 5 bases at J, with 13 bases in the middle. The CDR3 runs to 13 residues. CDR3 protein: CASSSRGENEQYF. In DNA, the CDR3 is TGTGCCAGCAGCTCGAGGGGGGAGAACGAGCAGTACTTC.

As to this clone: This same CDR3 is encoded by further DNA sequences in the sample. The gene calls are TRBV27 and TRBJ2-7; a possible D gene is TRBD1 (6 bases). This CDR3 contains 13 residues. Per the germline V gene, CDR1 is MNHEY and CDR2 is SMNVEV (reference sequence). V was shortened by 3 bases and J by 4 bases, with 10 bases between the two germline ends. The CDR3 loop reads CASSLGASYEQYF. CDR3 nucleotide sequence: TGTGCCAGCAGTTTGGGGGCGTCTTACGAGCAGTACTTC.